The 17 T cell receptor beta chains below were found in one sample sequenced in a study of blood T cell repertoires in COVID-19. Profiling relied on immunoSEQ multiplex PCR, and the TCRdb table lists in-frame clones only, not all of them. Among approximately 69,000 clones listed, roughly 86% were seen once. Sequencing was carried out using peripheral blood. These TCRs come from a man in his fifties or sixties with acute or convalescent COVID-19.

This chain links TRBV14 with TRBJ1-4; TRBD1 agrees at 8 bases. This CDR3 region has 16 residues. Trimming removed 2 bases from V and 0 bases from J; junction bases left unmatched: 2. Per the germline V gene, CDR1 is SGHDN and CDR2 is FVKESK. Here the CDR3 DNA reads TGTGCCAGCAGCCAACTACAGGGGGCAACTAATGAAAAACTGTTTTTT. Protein product: CASSQLQGATNEKLFF.

V gene TRBV12-5 combines with J gene TRBJ2-7; 11 nucleotides agree with TRBD2. Germline V gene sequence: CDR1 LGHNT, CDR2 FRNRAP. The J segment lost 0 bases and the V segment lost 5 bases, leaving 6 bases of the junction unmatched. The CDR3 spans 16 residues. CDR3 sequence (DNA): TGTGCTAGTGGTAAGACTAGCGGGGCTTACTCCTACGAGCAGTACTTC. Translating gives CASGKTSGAYSYEQYF.

The chain recombines TRBV5-1 with TRBJ1-2; D might be TRBD1 (5 bases). There are 14 residues in the CDR3. With 0 bases removed from V and 7 bases from J, the gap between germline ends came to 13 bases. The germline CDR1 and CDR2 sequences are SGHRS and YFSETQ. CDR3 in amino acids: CASSLAGRESGYTF. The CDR3, as DNA: TGCGCCAGCAGCTTGGCCGGCAGGGAATCTGGCTACACCTTC.

This chain uses TRBV5-1 with TRBJ1-2, with TRBD1 identical over 9 bases. The trim removed 3 bases at V and 8 bases at J, leaving 5 bases unmatched. CDR3 length: 13 residues. In germline, CDR1 is SGHRS, CDR2 YFSETQ. CDR3 residues: CASSSGQGWGYTF. DNA for the CDR3: TGCGCCAGCAGCTCGGGACAGGGTTGGGGCTACACCTTC.

The J gene is TRBJ2-2, the V gene TRBV4-1; weak D call: TRBD1 (7 bases). The V and J ends lost 4 bases and 5 bases respectively, with 17 bases between them. CDR1 is MGHRA, CDR2 YSYEKL, per germline. The CDR3 runs 16 residues. The CDR3 bases are TGCGCCAGCAGCCCAGGCGGGGCAGGGGGAACCGGGGAGCTGTTTTTT. This codes for CASSPGGAGGTGELFF.

This chain uses TRBV19 with TRBJ1-2; tentative D call: TRBD1 (5 bases). Germline CDR1 reads LNHDA; CDR2 reads SQIVND (reference sequence). V lost 5 bases and J 3 bases, leaving 19 bases between the germline ends. This CDR3 spans 16 amino acids. CDR3 coding DNA: TGTGCCAGTAGTCCCTTGACGTGGGGCGCCGACTATGGCTACACCTTC. This codes for CASSPLTWGADYGYTF. Combining the CDR3 with reference TRBV19 and TRBJ1-2 gives the whole variable domain DGGITQSPKYLFRKEGQNVTLSCEQNLNHDAMYWYRQDPGQGLRLIYYSQIVNDFQKGDIAEGYSVSREKKESFPLTVTSAQKNPTAFYLCASSPLTWGADYGYTFGSGTRLTVV.

The chain uses TRBV5-1 and TRBJ1-1, with D possibly matching TRBD1 (6 bases). The CDR3 is 16 residues long. The germline V gene encodes CDR1 SGHRS and CDR2 YFSETQ. Trimming took 0 bases from V and 3 from J, leaving 15 bases between them. CDR3 bases: TGCGCCAGCAGCTTGGTCCCGACAGGACGAGACACTGAAGCTTTCTTT. Its protein is CASSLVPTGRDTEAFF.

This clone was detected once. V gene TRBV7-9 combines with J gene TRBJ1-1, with 7 bases fitting TRBD1. This CDR3 has 14 amino acids. The V gene's germline CDR1 is SEHNR and CDR2 FQNEAQ (reference sequence). After removal of 4 bases from V and 5 bases from J, the junction contained 7 bases not matched to a gene. Here the CDR3 reads CASSSLRDSTEAFF. The CDR3 DNA reads as TGTGCCAGCAGCTCCCTCCGGGACAGTACTGAAGCTTTCTTT.

The rearrangement links TRBV19 to TRBJ2-3; TRBD2 matches at 7 bases. The V and J ends lost 5 bases and 0 bases, in that order; junction bases with no gene match: 5. The CDR3 spans 15 residues. Per germline, CDR1 LNHDA and CDR2 SQIVND (reference sequence). CDR3 region: CASSPRGISTDTQYF. The CDR3 nucleotides are TGTGCCAGTAGTCCGCGGGGGATCAGCACAGATACGCAGTATTTT.

The chain uses TRBV13 and TRBJ2-1, with 8 nucleotides matching TRBD1. The CDR3 length is 15 residues. The germline V gene encodes CDR1 PRHDT and CDR2 FYEKMQ (reference sequence). V shed 2 bases and J 9 bases; nucleotides not matched to a gene: 9. The CDR3 nucleotides read TGTGCCAGCAGCTTATCCCAGGGGGCATCTGGTGAGCAGTTCTTC. Translated: CASSLSQGASGEQFF.

This clone was detected once. The chain is built from TRBV19 and TRBJ2-5; TRBD2 matches at 8 bases. CDR1 and CDR2 (germline): LNHDA, SQIVND (reference sequence). This CDR3 is built from 16 residues. V was clipped by 5 bases and J by 1 base; unmatched bases: 9. CDR3 sequence reads: CASSAGGGPPQETQYF. The CDR3 DNA is TGTGCCAGTAGTGCCGGGGGGGGTCCACCCCAAGAGACCCAGTACTTC.

The J gene is TRBJ1-1, the V gene TRBV6-2 or TRBV6-3; maybe TRBD1 (5 bases). Trimming removed 5 bases at V and 2 bases at J, with 15 bases between. Germline-derived CDR1 and CDR2 are MNHEY and SVGEGT. This CDR3 has 15 residues. CDR3 nucleotides: TGTGCCAGCAGTGACCCCGGGACTCTCAACACTGAAGCTTTCTTT. Its translation is CASSDPGTLNTEAFF.

The chain employs TRBV19 and TRBJ1-5; 7 bases align to TRBD1. There are 15 residues in the CDR3. Germline V lookup: CDR1 LNHDA, CDR2 SQIVND (reference sequence). The ends lost 7 bases at V and 2 bases at J; junction bases unmatched: 8. CDR3 sequence reads: CASNWQGDGNQPQHF. In DNA, the CDR3 is TGTGCCAGTAACTGGCAGGGGGATGGCAATCAGCCCCAGCATTTT.

The chain uses TRBV11-2 and TRBJ1-1; D gene unclear. Germline V gene lookup returns CDR1 SGHAT and CDR2 FQNNGV. CDR3 size: 14 residues. The V end was cut by 2 bases, the J end by 1 base, with 8 bases between. The CDR3 nucleotides are TGTGCCAGCAGCTTAAATCAGGAGAACACTGAAGCTTTCTTT. It is translated as CASSLNQENTEAFF.

The CDR3 here is CASSRDRDASGNQPQHF. The CDR3 coding sequence is TGTGCCAGCTCCAGGGACAGGGACGCATCTGGCAATCAGCCCCAGCATTTT. V is TRBV9 and J is TRBJ1-5; the match to TRBD1 covers 9 bases. V gave up 7 bases and J gave up 2 bases; unmatched junction bases: 13. The CDR3 loop spans 17 amino acids. Germline V gives CDR1 SGDLS, CDR2 YYNGEE.

V usage is TRBV10-3 and J usage is TRBJ1-4; 7 bases map to TRBD1. Per the germline V gene, CDR1 is ENHRY and CDR2 is SYGVKD. The CDR3 has 13 residues. The J segment lost 12 bases and the V segment lost 5 bases, leaving 9 bases of the junction unmatched. The chain's CDR3 is CAISTGEGRQLFF. As DNA, the CDR3 is TGTGCCATCAGTACAGGGGAAGGGAGGCAACTGTTTTTT.

The chain recombines TRBV27 with TRBJ2-4; the D is unclear. The CDR3 totals 11 residues. The V end was cut by 5 bases, the J end by 6 bases, with 5 bases between. Germline CDR1 reads MNHEY; CDR2 reads SMNVEV (reference sequence). CDR3 in DNA: TGTGCCAGCAGTATGGCAAACATTCAGTACTTC. It encodes CASSMANIQYF.